The 13 T cell receptor beta chains in this list originate from one sample, sequenced in a study of human T cells and chemical hapten exposure. The sample's time point: patch test 3, about 24 weeks after DPC sensitization. Treatment reported: therapeutic diphenylcyclopropenone sensitization with weekly scalp DPC. TCRdb passed the RACE reads through MiXCR, listing each CDR3 protein once. The data contain about 160,000 distinct CDR3 sequences, about a quarter of them singletons. The sequences come from whole blood, collected in connection with sensitization to the hapten diphenylcyclopropenone (DPC). The origin of the receptors is a woman aged 18 to 35 with alopecia areata. Some clones in this sample may be carry-over from other donors' samples.

The CDR3 bases are TGCAGCGTCAAACCGTTAGGGACTGAAGCTTTCTTT. This translates into CSVKPLGTEAFF. The chain carries TRBV29-1 and TRBJ1-1; no clear D. The V gene lost 6 bases and the J gene lost 5 bases, with 13 bases spanning the gap. Germline CDR1 is SQVTM and CDR2 is ANQGSEA. There are 12 residues in the CDR3. Using reference TRBV29-1 and TRBJ1-1 for the parts outside the CDR3, the full variable domain is SAVISQKPSRDICQRGTSLTIQCQVDSQVTMMFWYRQQPGQSLTLIATANQGSEATYESGFVIDKFPISRPNLTFSTLTVSNMSPEDSSIYLCSVKPLGTEAFFGQGTRLTVV.

This sequence joins TRBV4-3 and TRBJ1-1, with D maybe TRBD1 (6 bases). The CDR3 is 13 amino acids. Germline V gene sequence: CDR1 LGHNA, CDR2 YSLEER. The V gene lost 0 bases and the J gene lost 11 bases, with 13 bases spanning the gap. CDR3 in amino acids: CASSQDSRGAAFF. Here the CDR3 DNA reads TGCGCCAGCAGCCAAGATAGTCGGGGGGCGGCTTTCTTT.

V usage is TRBV20-1 and J usage is TRBJ2-1; 8 bases are shared with TRBD2. After removal of 6 bases from V and 4 bases from J, the junction contained 11 bases not matched to a gene. Germline values: CDR1 DFQATT, CDR2 SNEGSKA (reference sequence). The CDR3 is 15 amino acids. In DNA form, the CDR3 reads TGCAGTGCAGTATCGGGGGGGGGCCAATACAATGAGCAGTTCTTC. Its protein product is CSAVSGGGQYNEQFF.

V usage is TRBV15 and J usage is TRBJ2-4; possible D gene TRBD2, 7 bases. The CDR3 is 16 amino acids. Germline V lookup: CDR1 LNHNV, CDR2 YYDKDF (reference sequence). V shed 0 bases and J shed 5 bases, with 14 bases lying between them. The CDR3 loop is CATSRDWGGRENIQYF. Written as DNA, the CDR3 is TGTGCCACCAGCAGAGATTGGGGGGGGCGCGAAAACATTCAGTACTTC.

The chain carries TRBV13 and TRBJ2-7; a possible D gene is TRBD1 (5 bases). The CDR3 contains 12 residues. Trimming pared 4 bases from V and 5 bases from J, leaving 9 bases between. CDR1 PRHDT and CDR2 FYEKMQ come from the germline V gene (reference sequence). This CDR3 reads CASSSRVNEQYF. CDR3 bases: TGTGCCAGCAGCTCCAGGGTTAACGAGCAGTACTTC.

This clonotype has ten or more counts. The genes are TRBV4-3 and TRBJ2-3; 13 bases map to TRBD2. Germline V CDR1 and CDR2: LGHNA, YSLEER. CDR3 length: 18 amino acids. Unmatched junction bases numbered 8, after V lost 4 bases and J lost 1 base. CDR3 region: CASSLGTSGALGTDTQYF. The CDR3 DNA follows: TGCGCCAGCAGCCTGGGGACTAGCGGGGCCCTGGGCACAGATACGCAGTATTTT.

This clonotype was recorded a few times. The rearrangement joins TRBV7-3 to TRBJ2-1; TRBD1 might be the D (6 bases). The CDR3 has 16 amino acids. Germline CDR1 reads SGHTA; CDR2 reads FQGTGA. Trimming shortened V by 0 bases and J by 4 bases, and 13 bases separated the two germline ends. CDR3 loop: CASSLTWSQGYNEQFF. Written as DNA, the CDR3 is TGTGCCAGCAGCTTAACGTGGTCACAGGGTTACAATGAGCAGTTCTTC.

This sequence joins TRBV13 and TRBJ1-2, with no clear D. The length of the CDR3 is 12 residues. Germline V CDR1 and CDR2: PRHDT, FYEKMQ (reference sequence). V was cut by 5 bases and J by 4 bases, with 8 bases left in between. The CDR3 protein is CASSTGVYGYTF. In DNA, the CDR3 is TGTGCCAGCAGCACCGGAGTCTATGGCTACACCTTC.

This clonotype turned up a few times. The CDR3 nucleotides are TGCAGTGCTAGAGATCCAGCGGGGGGTGACAATGAGCAGTTCTTC. Amino acids: CSARDPAGGDNEQFF. This chain uses TRBV20-1 with TRBJ2-1; 9 bases are a match to TRBD2. J lost 5 bases, V lost 0 bases, and 5 bases had no gene match. Germline assignment: CDR1 DFQATT and CDR2 SNEGSKA (reference sequence). The CDR3 spans 15 residues.

The table lists this clonotype with a few counts. V is TRBV24-1 and J is TRBJ2-3; perhaps TRBD2 as D (5 bases). V gave up 4 bases and J gave up 4 bases, with 8 bases separating them. Germline CDR1 is KGHDR and CDR2 is SFDVKD. This CDR3 contains 13 residues. CDR3: CATSEASSDTQYF. CDR3 nucleotide sequence: TGTGCCACCAGTGAAGCTAGCTCAGATACGCAGTATTTT.

V usage is TRBV12-3 or TRBV12-4 and J usage is TRBJ2-7; 8 nucleotides agree with TRBD2. J lost 5 bases, V lost 5 bases, and 11 bases had no gene match. This CDR3 has 15 amino acids. The CDR3: CASSPPGLVANEQYF. The CDR3 bases are TGTGCCAGCAGTCCGCCGGGACTAGTGGCAAACGAGCAGTACTTC.

The J gene is TRBJ2-7, the V gene TRBV27; TRBD2 matches at 7 bases. The CDR3 consists of 13 residues. CDR1 is MNHEY and CDR2 is SMNVEV in the germline V gene (reference sequence). With V trimmed by 5 bases and J by 4 bases, 5 bases remained unmatched. CDR3 bases: TGTGCCAGCAGTCCTTCGGGACTATACGAGCAGTACTTC. Its protein product is CASSPSGLYEQYF.

The table lists this clonotype with many counts. The rearrangement uses TRBV15 and TRBJ1-1; no clear D gene. CDR3 length: 14 amino acids. V lost 4 bases, J lost 0 bases, and 9 bases lay in between. Germline V gene sequence: CDR1 LNHNV, CDR2 YYDKDF (reference sequence). The CDR3 DNA follows: TGTGCCACCAGCAAAGTGTCCGTGAACACTGAAGCTTTCTTT. It is translated as CATSKVSVNTEAFF.